The present T cell receptor beta chain was sequenced within a study of T cells after posttransplantation cyclophosphamide. The data were produced by immunoSEQ multiplex PCR, yet TCRdb's version contains in-frame clones alone and is incomplete. Of over 15,000 clones in the sample, around 85% are singletons; the top ten hold roughly 28%. Trimming at V came to 9 bases and at J to 6 bases, leaving 13 bases not matched to a gene. Germline assignment: CDR1 LNHDA and CDR2 SQIVND (reference sequence). The CDR3 has 15 residues. Findings and caveats of the study: Recipient CMV seropositivity and CMV reactivation strongly tracked TRB clonality. Later blood repertoires were often dominated by clones from the donor CD8+ memory compartment.

Methotrexate plus calcineurin inhibitor accompanied controls' myeloablative marrow transplants; sampling was 1 year later. Details on this clone: What it binds is unknown.

The V gene is TRBV19, the J gene TRBJ1-2; TRBD1 matches 10 bases. Sequenced here: PBMCs, sampled after allogeneic stem cell transplant with calcineurin inhibitor and methotrexate. This clonotype was sampled from a female patient in her late teens or twenties who received an allogeneic stem cell transplant from an unrelated donor, was CMV-positive, and had acute and chronic GVHD. Some T cells may be provided by the graft donor. CDR3 coding DNA: TGTGCCAGCCGATCTGGGACAGGGGCAGCACATGGCTACACCTTC. Translated, it gives CASRSGTGAAHGYTF.